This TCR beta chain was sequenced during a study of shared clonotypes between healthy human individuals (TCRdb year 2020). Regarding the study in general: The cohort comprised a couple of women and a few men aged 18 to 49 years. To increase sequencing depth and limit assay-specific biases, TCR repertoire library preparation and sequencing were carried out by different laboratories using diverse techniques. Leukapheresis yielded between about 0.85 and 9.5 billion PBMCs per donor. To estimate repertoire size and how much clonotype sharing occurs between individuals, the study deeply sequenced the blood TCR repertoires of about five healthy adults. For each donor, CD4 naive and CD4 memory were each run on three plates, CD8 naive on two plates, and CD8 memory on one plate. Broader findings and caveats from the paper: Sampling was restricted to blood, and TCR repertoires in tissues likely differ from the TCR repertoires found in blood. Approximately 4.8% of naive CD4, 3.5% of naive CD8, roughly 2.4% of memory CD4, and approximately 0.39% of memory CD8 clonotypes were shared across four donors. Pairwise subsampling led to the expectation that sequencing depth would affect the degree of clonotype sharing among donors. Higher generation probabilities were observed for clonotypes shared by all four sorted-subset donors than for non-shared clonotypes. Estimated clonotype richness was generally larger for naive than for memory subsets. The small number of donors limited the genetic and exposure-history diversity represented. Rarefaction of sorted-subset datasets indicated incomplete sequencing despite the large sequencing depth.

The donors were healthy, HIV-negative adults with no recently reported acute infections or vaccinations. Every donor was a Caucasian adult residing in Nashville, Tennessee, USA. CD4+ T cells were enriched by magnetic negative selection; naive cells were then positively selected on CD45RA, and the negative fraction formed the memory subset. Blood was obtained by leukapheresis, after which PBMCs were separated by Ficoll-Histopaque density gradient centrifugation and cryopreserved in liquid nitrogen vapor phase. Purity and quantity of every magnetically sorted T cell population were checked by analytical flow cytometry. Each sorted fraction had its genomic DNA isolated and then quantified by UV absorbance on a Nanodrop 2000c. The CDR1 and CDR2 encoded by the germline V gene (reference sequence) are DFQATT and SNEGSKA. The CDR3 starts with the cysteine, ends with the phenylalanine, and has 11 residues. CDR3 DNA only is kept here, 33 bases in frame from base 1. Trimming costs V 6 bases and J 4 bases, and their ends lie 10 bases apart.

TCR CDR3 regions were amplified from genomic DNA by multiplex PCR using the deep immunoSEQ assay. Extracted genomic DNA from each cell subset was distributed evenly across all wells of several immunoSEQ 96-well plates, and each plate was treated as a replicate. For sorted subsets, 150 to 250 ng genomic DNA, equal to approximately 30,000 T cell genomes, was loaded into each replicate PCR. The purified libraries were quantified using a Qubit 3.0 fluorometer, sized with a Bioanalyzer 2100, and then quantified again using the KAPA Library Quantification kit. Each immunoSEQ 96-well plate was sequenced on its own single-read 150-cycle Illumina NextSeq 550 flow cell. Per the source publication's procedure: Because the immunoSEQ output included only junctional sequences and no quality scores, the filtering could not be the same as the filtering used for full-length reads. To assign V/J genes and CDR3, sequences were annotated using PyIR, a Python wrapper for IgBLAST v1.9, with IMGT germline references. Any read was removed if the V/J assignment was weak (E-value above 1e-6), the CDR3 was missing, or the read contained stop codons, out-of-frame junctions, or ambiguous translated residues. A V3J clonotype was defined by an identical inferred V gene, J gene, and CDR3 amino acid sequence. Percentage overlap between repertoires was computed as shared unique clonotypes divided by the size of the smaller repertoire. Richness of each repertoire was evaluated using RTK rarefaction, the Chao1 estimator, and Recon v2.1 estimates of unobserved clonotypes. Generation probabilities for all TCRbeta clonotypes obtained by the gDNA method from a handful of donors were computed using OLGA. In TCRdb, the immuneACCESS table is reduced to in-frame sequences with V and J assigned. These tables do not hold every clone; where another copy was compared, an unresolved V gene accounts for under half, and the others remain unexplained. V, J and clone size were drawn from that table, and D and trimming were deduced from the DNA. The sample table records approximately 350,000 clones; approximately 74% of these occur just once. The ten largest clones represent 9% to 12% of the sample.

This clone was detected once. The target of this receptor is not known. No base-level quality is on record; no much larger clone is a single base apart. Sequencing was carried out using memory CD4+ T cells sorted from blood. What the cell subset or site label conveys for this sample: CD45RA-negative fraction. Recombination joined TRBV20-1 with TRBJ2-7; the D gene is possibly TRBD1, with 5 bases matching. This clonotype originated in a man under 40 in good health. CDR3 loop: CSASRDYEQYF. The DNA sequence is TGCAGTGCCAGCAGGGATTACGAGCAGTACTTC.